Here is one TCR beta chain with its context. The antigen is undetermined. The sample comes from a study of T cell responses to AZD1222 COVID-19 vaccine. Study-level points and caveats: It should be noted that donors were predominantly white British and more often female, and clonal diversity was possibly underestimated. As reported, nearly half of all spike-specific TCRs target variant regions that are unmutated. In all cases, repertoires were sampled only after the peak T cell response.

Method: immunoSEQ multiplex PCR; TCRdb's copy keeps in-frame clones and lacks some. The table has over 150,000 clones, approximately 94% seen once. Between the trimmed V and J ends, which lost 0 bases and 0 bases, there was a span of 7 bases. The germline CDR1 and CDR2 sequences are SGHRS and YFSETQ. The CDR3 has 15 residues. This sequence originates from an adult who received the AZD1222 COVID-19 vaccine. This sequence joins TRBV5-1 and TRBJ2-1; D call uncertain. The sequencing here drew on peripheral blood, taken 28 days after the second AZD1222 dose. The DNA for the CDR3 is TGCGCCAGCAGCTTGGCCTCTAGCTCCTACAATGAGCAGTTCTTC. Protein: CASSLASSSYNEQFF.